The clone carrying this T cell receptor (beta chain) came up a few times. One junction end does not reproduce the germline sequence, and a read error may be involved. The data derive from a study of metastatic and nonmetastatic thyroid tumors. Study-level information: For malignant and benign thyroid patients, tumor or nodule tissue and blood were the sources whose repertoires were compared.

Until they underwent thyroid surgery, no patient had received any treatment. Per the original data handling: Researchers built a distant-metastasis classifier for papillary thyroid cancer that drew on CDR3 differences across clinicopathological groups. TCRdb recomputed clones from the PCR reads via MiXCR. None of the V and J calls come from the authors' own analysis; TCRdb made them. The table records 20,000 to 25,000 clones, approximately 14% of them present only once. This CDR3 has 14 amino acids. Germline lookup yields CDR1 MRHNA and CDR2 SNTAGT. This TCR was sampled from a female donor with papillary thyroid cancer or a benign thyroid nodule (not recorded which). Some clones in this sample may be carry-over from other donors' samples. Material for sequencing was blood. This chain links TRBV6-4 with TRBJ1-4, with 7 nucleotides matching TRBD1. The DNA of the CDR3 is TGTGCCAGCAGTGCCACAGGGGAAAGTGAAAAAATGTTTTTT. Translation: CASSATGESEKMFF.